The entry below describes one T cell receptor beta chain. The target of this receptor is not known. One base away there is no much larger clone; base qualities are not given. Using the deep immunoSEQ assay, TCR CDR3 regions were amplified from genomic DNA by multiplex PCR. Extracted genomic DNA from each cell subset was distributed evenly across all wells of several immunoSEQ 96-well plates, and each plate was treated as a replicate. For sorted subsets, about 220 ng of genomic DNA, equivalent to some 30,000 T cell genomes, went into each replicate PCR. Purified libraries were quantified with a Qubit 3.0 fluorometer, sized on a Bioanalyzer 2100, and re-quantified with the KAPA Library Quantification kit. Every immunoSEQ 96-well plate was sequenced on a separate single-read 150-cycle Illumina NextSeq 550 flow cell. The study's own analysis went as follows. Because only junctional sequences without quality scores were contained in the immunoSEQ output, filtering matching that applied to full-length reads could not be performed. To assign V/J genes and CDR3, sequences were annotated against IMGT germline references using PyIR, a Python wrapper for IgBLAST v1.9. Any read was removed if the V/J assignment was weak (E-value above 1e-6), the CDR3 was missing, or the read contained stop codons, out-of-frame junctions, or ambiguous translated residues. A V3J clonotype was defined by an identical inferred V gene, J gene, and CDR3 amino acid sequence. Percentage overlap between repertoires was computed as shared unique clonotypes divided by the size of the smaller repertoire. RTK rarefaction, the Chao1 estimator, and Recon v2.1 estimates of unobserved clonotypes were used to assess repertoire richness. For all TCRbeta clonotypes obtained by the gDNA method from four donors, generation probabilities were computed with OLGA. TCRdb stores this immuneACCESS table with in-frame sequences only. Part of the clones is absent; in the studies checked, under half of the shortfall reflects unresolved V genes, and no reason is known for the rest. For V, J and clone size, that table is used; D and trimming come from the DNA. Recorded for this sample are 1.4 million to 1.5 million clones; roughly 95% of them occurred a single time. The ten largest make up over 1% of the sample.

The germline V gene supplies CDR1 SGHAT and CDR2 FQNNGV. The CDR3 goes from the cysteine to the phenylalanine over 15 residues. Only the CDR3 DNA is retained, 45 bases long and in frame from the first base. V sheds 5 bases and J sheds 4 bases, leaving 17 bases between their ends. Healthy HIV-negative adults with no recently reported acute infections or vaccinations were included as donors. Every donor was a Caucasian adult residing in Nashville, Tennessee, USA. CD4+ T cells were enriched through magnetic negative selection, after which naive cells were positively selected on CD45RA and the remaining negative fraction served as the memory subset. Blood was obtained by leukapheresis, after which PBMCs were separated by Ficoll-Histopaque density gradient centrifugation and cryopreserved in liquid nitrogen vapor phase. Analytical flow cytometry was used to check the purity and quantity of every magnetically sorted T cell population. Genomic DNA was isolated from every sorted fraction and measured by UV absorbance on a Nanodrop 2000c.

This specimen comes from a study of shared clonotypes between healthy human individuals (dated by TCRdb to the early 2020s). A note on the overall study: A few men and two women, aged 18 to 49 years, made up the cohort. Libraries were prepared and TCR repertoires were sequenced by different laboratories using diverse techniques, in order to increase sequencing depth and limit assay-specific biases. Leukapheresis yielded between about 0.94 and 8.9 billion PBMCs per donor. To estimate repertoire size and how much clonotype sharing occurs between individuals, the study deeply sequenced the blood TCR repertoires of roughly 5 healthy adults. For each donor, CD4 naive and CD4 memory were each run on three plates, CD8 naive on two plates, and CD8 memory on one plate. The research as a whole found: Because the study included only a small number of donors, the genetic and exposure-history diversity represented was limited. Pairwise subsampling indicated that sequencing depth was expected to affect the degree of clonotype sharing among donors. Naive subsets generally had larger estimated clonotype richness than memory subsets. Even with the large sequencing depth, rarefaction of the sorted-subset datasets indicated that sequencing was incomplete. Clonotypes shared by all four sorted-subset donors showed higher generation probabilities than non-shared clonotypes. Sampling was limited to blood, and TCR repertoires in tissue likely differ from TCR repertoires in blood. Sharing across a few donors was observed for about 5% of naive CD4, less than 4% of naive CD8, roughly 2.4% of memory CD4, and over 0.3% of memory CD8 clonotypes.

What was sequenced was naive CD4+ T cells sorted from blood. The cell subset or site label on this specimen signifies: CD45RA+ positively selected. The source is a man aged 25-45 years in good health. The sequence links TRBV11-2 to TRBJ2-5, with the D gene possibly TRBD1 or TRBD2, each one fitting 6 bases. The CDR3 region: CASSLVWGARETQYF. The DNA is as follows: TGTGCCAGCAGCCTCGTATGGGGGGCTCGAGAGACCCAGTACTTC. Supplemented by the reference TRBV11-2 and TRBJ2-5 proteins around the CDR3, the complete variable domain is EAGVAQSPRYKIIEKRQSVAFWCNPISGHATLYWYQQILGQGPKLLIQFQNNGVVDDSQLPKDRFSAERLKGVDSTLKIQPAKLEDSAVYLCASSLVWGARETQYFGPGTRLLVL.